This T cell receptor beta chain came from a study of blood T cell repertoires in COVID-19. Looking at the study overall: Samples taken during acute and convalescent COVID-19 were collected in the United States, Italy and Spain. The cDNA or gDNA used as material had been derived from T cells, B-cell-depleted T cells, or PBMCs.

Original analysis: Cell counts per sample came from amplifying reference gene primers. Produced via immunoSEQ multiplex PCR; TCRdb's table is partial and in-frame only. The V and J calls and clone size come from that table; D and trimming were worked out from the DNA. The top ten clones hold about 1.4% of a sample with roughly 70,000 clones, approximately 90% of them seen once. The clonotype comes from a human donor in a cohort sampled during active COVID-19. Sample: peripheral blood.

The CDR3 here is CASSQGTSTQYF. As DNA, the CDR3 is TGTGCCAGCAGCCAGGGGACTAGCACGCAGTATTTT. The chain uses TRBV3-1 (or the pseudogene TRBV3-2) and TRBJ2-3, with TRBD2 matching 9 bases. This CDR3 comprises 12 residues. The germline V gene has CDR1 LGHDT and CDR2 YNNKEL (reference sequence). V dropped 3 bases and J dropped 9; count of bases not matched to a gene: 1.